This is a list of T cell receptor beta chains from one sample in a study of spatial heterogeneity in lung cancer. TCRdb reprocessed the 5' RACE reads with MiXCR, giving one entry per CDR3 protein. The data hold approximately 25,000 distinct CDR3 sequences, with more than 6.5% observed a single time. Sequenced material: PBMCs, taken at surgery. Source of these receptors: a male donor with early-stage non-small cell lung cancer. The CDR3 runs from the conserved cysteine through the conserved F or W. D genes are given only for firm matches. Some rows have no size entry. The others give once, few or many, or a class for an expanded clone.

d_call clone_size j_call v_call cdr3_aa cdr3_nt
NA NA TRBJ1-5 TRBV7-8 CASSLEGRNQPQHF TGTGCCAGCAGCTTAGAAGGCCGGAATCAGCCCCAGCATTTT
TRBD2 NA TRBJ2-3 TRBV5-1 CASSPQRGVRDTQYF TGCGCCAGCAGCCCTCAGCGGGGGGTCCGGGATACGCAGTATTTT
TRBD1 medium-sized TRBJ1-1 TRBV5-1 CASRAGTETEAFF TGCGCCAGCAGGGCCGGGACAGAGACTGAAGCTTTCTTT
TRBD2 medium-sized TRBJ2-1 TRBV5-1 CASSRSGPYNEQFF TGCGCCAGCAGCCGTAGCGGGCCCTACAATGAGCAGTTCTTC
NA few TRBJ2-2 TRBV5-1 CASSRDFYTGELFF TGCGCCAGCAGTCGGGACTTCTACACCGGGGAGCTGTTTTTT
NA NA TRBJ2-1 TRBV27 CASSFRLAVNEQFF TGTGCCAGCAGTTTTAGGTTAGCAGTTAATGAGCAGTTCTTC
TRBD1 many TRBJ1-1 TRBV5-1 CASSWTGGVENTEAFF TGCGCCAGCAGCTGGACAGGGGGCGTTGAGAACACTGAAGCTTTCTTT
NA many TRBJ2-5 TRBV12-3/TRBV12-4 CASSIRQNSETQYF TGTGCCAGCAGTATTCGACAGAACTCAGAGACCCAGTACTTC
TRBD1 medium-sized TRBJ2-4 TRBV12-3/TRBV12-4 CASRPQGVKNIQYF TGTGCCAGCAGGCCTCAGGGGGTTAAGAACATTCAGTACTTC
NA NA TRBJ2-4 TRBV27 CASSLGRGRIQYF TGTGCCAGCAGTTTAGGAAGGGGAAGGATTCAGTACTTC
TRBD1 medium-sized TRBJ2-4 TRBV28 CASRDRKRGGKNIQYF TGTGCCAGCCGGGACAGGAAAAGGGGAGGCAAAAACATTCAGTACTTC
NA many TRBJ2-5 TRBV5-1 CASSPPGEGPPGF TGCGCCAGCAGCCCCCCGGGGGAAGGGCCGCCGGGCTTC
TRBD1 few TRBJ2-7 TRBV4-1 CASNQDIMGQSGYEQHF TGCGCCAGCAACCAAGATATAATGGGACAGAGTGGCTACGAGCAGCACTTC
NA few TRBJ1-1 TRBV21-1 CASKDHEAFF TGTGCCAGCAAGGACCATGAAGCTTTCTTT
NA many TRBJ2-6 TRBV19 CASIRGAGANVLTF TGTGCCAGTATACGAGGTGCCGGGGCCAACGTCCTGACTTTC
NA NA TRBJ1-5 TRBV24-1 CATSDNRDPNQPQHF TGTGCCACCAGTGACAACCGGGACCCCAATCAGCCCCAGCATTTT
NA few TRBJ2-7 TRBV5-1 CATSPGSSYEQYF TGCGCCACCTCCCCGGGGAGCTCCTACGAGCAGTACTTC
TRBD2 NA TRBJ2-1 TRBV28 CASSSLGLVLVGDEQFF TGTGCCAGCAGTTCCCTAGGACTAGTCCTAGTGGGGGATGAGCAGTTCTTC
TRBD1 NA TRBJ1-1 TRBV20-1 CSVGQGNTEAFF TGCAGTGTTGGACAGGGGAACACTGAAGCTTTCTTT
TRBD1 few TRBJ1-2 TRBV28 CASRSTGVYGYTF TGTGCCAGCAGGAGTACAGGGGTCTATGGCTACACCTTC
NA many TRBJ1-4 TRBV12-3/TRBV12-4 CASSKSGPSYDNEKLFF TGTGCCAGCAGCAAATCGGGTCCCTCTTATGATAATGAAAAACTGTTTTTT
NA many TRBJ2-6 TRBV7-2 CASSLGGSSGANVLTF TGTGCCAGCAGCTTAGGGGGAAGCTCTGGGGCCAACGTCCTGACTTTC
TRBD1 NA TRBJ1-3 TRBV20-1 CSATPGGGNTIYF TGCAGTGCTACCCCAGGGGGTGGAAACACCATATATTTT
NA many TRBJ1-2 TRBV5-6 CASSPGGPGGYTF TGTGCCAGCAGCCCCGGGGGTCCGGGGGGCTACACCTTC
NA many TRBJ1-1 TRBV12-3/TRBV12-4 CASSLSSYRAEAFF TGTGCCAGCAGTCTTTCTTCCTACAGGGCTGAAGCTTTCTTT
NA many TRBJ1-1 TRBV28 CASRVGRRNTEAFF TGTGCCAGCAGGGTCGGACGCAGGAACACTGAAGCTTTCTTT